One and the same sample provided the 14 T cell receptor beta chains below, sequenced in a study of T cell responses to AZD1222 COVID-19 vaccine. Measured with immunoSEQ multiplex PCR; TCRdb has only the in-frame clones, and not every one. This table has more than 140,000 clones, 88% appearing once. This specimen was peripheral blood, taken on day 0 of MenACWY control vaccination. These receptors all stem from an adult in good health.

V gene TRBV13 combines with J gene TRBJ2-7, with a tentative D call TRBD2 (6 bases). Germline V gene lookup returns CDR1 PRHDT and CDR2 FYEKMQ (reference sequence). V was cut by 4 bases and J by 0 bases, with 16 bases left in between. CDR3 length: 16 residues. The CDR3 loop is CASSSFGGVPSYEQYF. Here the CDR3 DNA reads TGTGCCAGCAGCTCATTCGGGGGAGTACCCTCCTACGAGCAGTACTTC.

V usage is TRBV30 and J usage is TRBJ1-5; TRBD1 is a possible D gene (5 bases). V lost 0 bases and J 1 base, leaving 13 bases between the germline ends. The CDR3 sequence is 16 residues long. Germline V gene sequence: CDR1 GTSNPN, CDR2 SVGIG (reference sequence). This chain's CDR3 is CAWSVRRAGSNQPQHF. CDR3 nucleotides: TGTGCCTGGAGTGTACGCCGGGCAGGGAGCAATCAGCCCCAGCATTTT.

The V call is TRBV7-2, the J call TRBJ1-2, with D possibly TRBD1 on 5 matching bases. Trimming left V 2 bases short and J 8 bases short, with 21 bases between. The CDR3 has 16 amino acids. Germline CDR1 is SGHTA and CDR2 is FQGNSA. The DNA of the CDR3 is TGTGCCAGCAGCTTACAGGGCCCTACAGTGCGAGGAGGCTACACCTTC. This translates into CASSLQGPTVRGGYTF.

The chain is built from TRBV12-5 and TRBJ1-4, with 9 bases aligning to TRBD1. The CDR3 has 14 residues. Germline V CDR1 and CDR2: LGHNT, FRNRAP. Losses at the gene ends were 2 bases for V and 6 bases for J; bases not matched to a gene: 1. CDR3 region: CASGLRTGDEKLFF. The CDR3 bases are TGTGCTAGTGGTTTGAGGACAGGGGATGAAAAACTGTTTTTT. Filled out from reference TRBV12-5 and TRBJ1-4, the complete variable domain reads DARVTQTPRHKVTEMGQEVTMRCQPILGHNTVFWYRQTMMQGLELLAYFRNRAPLDDSGMPKDRFSAEMPDATLATLKIQPSEPRDSAVYFCASGLRTGDEKLFFGSGTQLSVL.

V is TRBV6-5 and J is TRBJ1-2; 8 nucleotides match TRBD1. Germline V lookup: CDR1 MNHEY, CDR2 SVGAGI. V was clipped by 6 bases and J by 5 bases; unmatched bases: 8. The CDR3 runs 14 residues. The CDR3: CASSPDRAGYGYTF. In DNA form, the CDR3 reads TGTGCCAGCAGCCCGGACAGGGCCGGGTATGGCTACACCTTC.

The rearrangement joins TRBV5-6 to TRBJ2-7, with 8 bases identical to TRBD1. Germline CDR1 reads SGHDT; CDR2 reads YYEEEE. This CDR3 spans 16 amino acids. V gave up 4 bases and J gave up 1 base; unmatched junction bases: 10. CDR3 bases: TGTGCCAGCAGCCAATTAACCGGGACAGGTTCCTACGAGCAGTACTTC. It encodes CASSQLTGTGSYEQYF. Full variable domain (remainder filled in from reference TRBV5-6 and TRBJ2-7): DAGVTQSPTHLIKTRGQQVTLRCSPKSGHDTVSWYQQALGQGPQFIFQYYEEEERQRGNFPDRFSGHQFPNYSSELNVNALLLGDSALYLCASSQLTGTGSYEQYFGPGTRLTVT.

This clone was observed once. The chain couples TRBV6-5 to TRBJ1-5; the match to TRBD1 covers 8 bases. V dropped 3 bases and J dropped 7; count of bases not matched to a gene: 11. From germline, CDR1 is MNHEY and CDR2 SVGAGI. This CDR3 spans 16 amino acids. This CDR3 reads CASSYPKTGEGQPQHF. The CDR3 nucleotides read TGTGCCAGCAGTTATCCCAAGACAGGGGAGGGCCAGCCCCAGCATTTT.

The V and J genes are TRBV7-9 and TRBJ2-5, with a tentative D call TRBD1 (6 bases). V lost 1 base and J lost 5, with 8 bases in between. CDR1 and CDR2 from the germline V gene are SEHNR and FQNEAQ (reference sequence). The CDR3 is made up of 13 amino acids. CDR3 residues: CASSLERGETQYF. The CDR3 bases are TGTGCCAGCAGCTTAGAGAGGGGGGAGACCCAGTACTTC.

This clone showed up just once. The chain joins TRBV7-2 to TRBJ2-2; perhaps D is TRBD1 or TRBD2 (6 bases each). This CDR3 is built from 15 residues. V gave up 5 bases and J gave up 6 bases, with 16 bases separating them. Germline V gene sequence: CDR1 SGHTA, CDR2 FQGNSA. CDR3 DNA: TGTGCCAGCAGCGTCGGGGGCGGGTGGCCCGGGGAGCTGTTTTTT. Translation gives CASSVGGGWPGELFF.

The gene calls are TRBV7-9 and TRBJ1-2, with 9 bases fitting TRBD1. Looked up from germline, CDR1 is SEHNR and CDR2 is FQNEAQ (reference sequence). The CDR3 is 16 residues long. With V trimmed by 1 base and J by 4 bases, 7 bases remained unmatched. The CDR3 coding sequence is TGTGCCAGCAGCTTAGATCGAGGACAGGGGAGCTATGGCTACACCTTC. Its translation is CASSLDRGQGSYGYTF.

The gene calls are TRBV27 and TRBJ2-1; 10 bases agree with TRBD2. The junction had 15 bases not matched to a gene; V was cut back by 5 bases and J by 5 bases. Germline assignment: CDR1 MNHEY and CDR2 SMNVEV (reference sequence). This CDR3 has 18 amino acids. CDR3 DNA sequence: TGTGCCAGCAGTCCCTACTCACTAGCGGGATGGGTTAACAATGAGCAGTTCTTC. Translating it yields CASSPYSLAGWVNNEQFF.

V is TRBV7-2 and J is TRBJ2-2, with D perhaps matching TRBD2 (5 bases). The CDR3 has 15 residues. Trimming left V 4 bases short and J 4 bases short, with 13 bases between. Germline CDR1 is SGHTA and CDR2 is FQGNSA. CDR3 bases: TGTGCCAGCAGCTGGACTCTAACTGGCACCGGGGAGCTGTTTTTT. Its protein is CASSWTLTGTGELFF.

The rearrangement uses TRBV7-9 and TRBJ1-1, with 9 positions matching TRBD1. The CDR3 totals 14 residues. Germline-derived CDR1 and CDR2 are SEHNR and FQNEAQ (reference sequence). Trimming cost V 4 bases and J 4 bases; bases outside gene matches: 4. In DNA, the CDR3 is TGTGCCAGCAGCTCGACAGGGGGAGGCACTGAAGCTTTCTTT. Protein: CASSSTGGGTEAFF.

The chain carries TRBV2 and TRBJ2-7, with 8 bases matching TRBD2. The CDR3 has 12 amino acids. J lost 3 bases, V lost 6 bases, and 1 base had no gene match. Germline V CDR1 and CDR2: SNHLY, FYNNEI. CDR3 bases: TGTGCCAGCAGCGGGACTAGCTACGAGCAGTACTTC. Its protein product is CASSGTSYEQYF.